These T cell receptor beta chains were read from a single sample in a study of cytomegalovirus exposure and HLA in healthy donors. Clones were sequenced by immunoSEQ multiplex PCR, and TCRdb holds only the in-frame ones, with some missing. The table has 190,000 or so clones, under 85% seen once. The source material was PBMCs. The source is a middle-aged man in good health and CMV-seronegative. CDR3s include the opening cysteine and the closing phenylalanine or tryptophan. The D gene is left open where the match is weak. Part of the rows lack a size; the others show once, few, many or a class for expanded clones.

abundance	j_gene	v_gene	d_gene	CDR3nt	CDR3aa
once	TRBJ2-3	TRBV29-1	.	TGCAGCGTTGAAGCGGGACTTTACACAGATACGCAGTATTTT	CSVEAGLYTDTQYF
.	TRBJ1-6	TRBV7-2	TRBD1	TGTGCCAGCAGCTCGGGGACAGGGGCAGGTCGGTCACCCCTCCACTTT	CASSSGTGAGRSPLHF
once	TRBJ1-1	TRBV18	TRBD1	TGTGCCAGCTCACCACCATGGACAGGGAACACTGAAGCTTTCTTT	CASSPPWTGNTEAFF
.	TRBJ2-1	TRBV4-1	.	TGCGCCAGCAGCCAAGAAGGGAGCTCCTACAATGAGCAGTTCTTC	CASSQEGSSYNEQFF
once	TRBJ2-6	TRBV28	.	TGTGCCAGCAGTTTTCGAGGGTCTGGGGCCAACGTCCTGACTTTC	CASSFRGSGANVLTF
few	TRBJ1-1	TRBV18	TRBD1	TGTGCCAGCTCACAAAGGACAGGCATGAACACTGAAGCTTTCTTT	CASSQRTGMNTEAFF
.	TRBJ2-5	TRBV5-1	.	TGCGCCAGCAGCCTCCCGGGGATGGAGACCCAGTACTTC	CASSLPGMETQYF
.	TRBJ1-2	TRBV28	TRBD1	TGTGCCAGCACCATGACAGGGGCAGTCTATGGCTACACCTTC	CASTMTGAVYGYTF
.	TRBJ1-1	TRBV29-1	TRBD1	TGCAGCGTTGGTCGGTTGGAGACAGGGAGCACTGAAGCTTTCTTT	CSVGRLETGSTEAFF
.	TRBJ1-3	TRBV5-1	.	TGCGCCAGCAGCTTGGCAGGGGATGGAAACACCATATATTTT	CASSLAGDGNTIYF
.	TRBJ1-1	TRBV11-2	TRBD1	TGTGCCAGCAGCTTATGGACAGGGGGTGCTAGGCCTGAAGCTTTCTTT	CASSLWTGGARPEAFF
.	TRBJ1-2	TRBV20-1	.	TGCAGTGCTCACGACTACTATGGCTACACCTTC	CSAHDYYGYTF
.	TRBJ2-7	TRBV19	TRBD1	TGTGCCAGTAGTGACAGGGGTTACGAGCAGTACTTC	CASSDRGYEQYF
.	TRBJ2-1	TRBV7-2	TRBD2	TGTGCCAGCAGCTTAGCGTTCAGCGGGAGACATGACGAGCAGTTCTTC	CASSLAFSGRHDEQFF
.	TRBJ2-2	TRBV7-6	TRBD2	TGTGCCAGCAGCCCCCGGACTAGCGGGGGGGCAGGGACCGGGGAGCTGTTTTTT	CASSPRTSGGAGTGELFF
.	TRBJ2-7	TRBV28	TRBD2	TGTGCCAGCAGTCCCCTAGCGGGAGGGGGGGTGAGTGTCGAGCAGTACTTC	CASSPLAGGGVSVEQYF
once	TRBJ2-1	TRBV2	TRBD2	TGTGCCAGCAGTAAGGGGGGACTAGCGGGAAACGAGCAGTTCTTC	CASSKGGLAGNEQFF
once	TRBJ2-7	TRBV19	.	TGTGCCAGTAGTATAGGGCCACAGGTGGCCGAGCAGTACTTC	CASSIGPQVAEQYF
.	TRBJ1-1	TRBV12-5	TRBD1	TGTGCTAGTGGACTTCAGGGGGCCACTGAAGCTTTCTTT	CASGLQGATEAFF
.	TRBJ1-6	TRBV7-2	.	TGTGCCAGCAGCGCCCGGGGTAAGGGGGTGGCTTCACCCCTCCACTTT	CASSARGKGVASPLHF
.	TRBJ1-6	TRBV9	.	TGTGCCAGCAGCCGACATCAGGGGTCCTATAATTCACCCCTCCACTTT	CASSRHQGSYNSPLHF
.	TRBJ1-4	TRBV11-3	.	TGTGCCAGCAGCCGGGACTACGGGCTGTTTTTT	CASSRDYGLFF
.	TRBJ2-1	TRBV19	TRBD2	TGTGCCAGTAGTATAGATCAGGGAGGGTCGGATGAGCAGTTCTTC	CASSIDQGGSDEQFF
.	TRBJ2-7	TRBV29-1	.	TGCAGCGTCGCGAGCGGTGAGCAGTACTTC	CSVASGEQYF
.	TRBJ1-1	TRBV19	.	TGTGCCAGTAGTGGCGGGCCCTTCGACCATGAAGCTTTCTTT	CASSGGPFDHEAFF
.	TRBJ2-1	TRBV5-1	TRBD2	TGCGCCAGCAGCCATAGCGGGGTTAATGAGCAGTTCTTC	CASSHSGVNEQFF
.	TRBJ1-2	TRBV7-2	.	TGTGCCAGCAGCTTATCGGGCGGGAGCGCAGGGATGGAGAAGGGCTACACCTTC	CASSLSGGSAGMEKGYTF
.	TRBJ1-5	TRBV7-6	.	TGTGCCAGCAGCGCGACGGGGTCTAGCAATCAGCCCCAGCATTTT	CASSATGSSNQPQHF
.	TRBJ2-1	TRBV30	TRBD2	TGTGCCTGGAGATCCGGGACTAGTGCCTACAATGAGCAGTTCTTC	CAWRSGTSAYNEQFF
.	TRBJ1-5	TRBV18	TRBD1	TGTGCCAGCTCACCACGTGGGACAGGGGGAACTTATAGCAATCAGCCCCAGCATTTT	CASSPRGTGGTYSNQPQHF
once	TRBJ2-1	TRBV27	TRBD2	TGTGCCAGCAGTTCCGGGACTAGCGGGAGGGCCGCCTACAATGAGCAGTTCTTC	CASSSGTSGRAAYNEQFF
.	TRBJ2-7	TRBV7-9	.	TGTGCCAGCAGGTCAGGATCCTACGAGCAGTACTTC	CASRSGSYEQYF
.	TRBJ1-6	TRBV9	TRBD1	TGTGCCAGCAGCGCGGGACAGGGGTCTCCCCTCCACTTT	CASSAGQGSPLHF
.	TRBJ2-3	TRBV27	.	TGTGCCAGCAGCACAGGGCGTTTGAGCACAGATACGCAGTATTTT	CASSTGRLSTDTQYF
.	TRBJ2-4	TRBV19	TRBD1	TGTGCCAGGGGTTTCCCAATTTTGCGGGGACAGGGACTATCAATAGCCAAAAACATTCAGTACTTC	CARGFPILRGQGLSIAKNIQYF
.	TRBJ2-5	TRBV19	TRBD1	TGTGCCACCGAACGGGACAGGGGTGAGACCCAGTACTTC	CATERDRGETQYF
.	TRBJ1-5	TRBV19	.	TGTGCCAGTAGTATAGACGGTTATCAGCCCCAGCATTTT	CASSIDGYQPQHF
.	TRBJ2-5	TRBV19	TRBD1	TGTGCCAGTAATACTCGACAGGGATCAGAGACCCAGTACTTC	CASNTRQGSETQYF